This is a list of T cell receptor beta chains from one sample in a study of T-cell memory formation after mild COVID-19. MiXCR, applied by TCRdb to the 5' RACE reads, yields one record per CDR3 protein. The sample carries fewer than 700,000 distinct CDR3 sequences, about 20% recorded once. The sequenced sample was PBMCs or a T cell subset sorted from them (not recorded which). The source is an adult woman who had mild COVID-19 (a few samples of this study predate the infection). Cell type and time point are not known. The CDR3 runs from the conserved cysteine through the conserved F or W. A D gene is named only where the DNA matches it firmly. Some rows mark clone size as missing; the rest say once, few, many or name a class of expanded clone.

j_gene	v_gene	abundance	d_gene	CDR3nt	CDR3aa
TRBJ2-1	TRBV19	NA	NA	TGTGCCAGTAGTCCCTTGGAGGGGGGCTACAATGAGCAGTTCTTC	CASSPLEGGYNEQFF
TRBJ2-5	TRBV21-1	NA	NA	TGTGCCAGCAGCAACGAGGGCAGGGGGCGCGAGACCCAGTACTTC	CASSNEGRGRETQYF
TRBJ2-5	TRBV29-1	NA	NA	TGCAGCGTTCGAGCGGTACAAGAGACCCAGTACTTC	CSVRAVQETQYF
TRBJ1-5	TRBV27	few	NA	TGTGCCAGCAGTTTATCTACCCCGTGGGAGCTGAGCAATCAGCCCCAGCATTTT	CASSLSTPWELSNQPQHF
TRBJ2-1	TRBV7-2	NA	NA	TGTGCCAGCAGCCCACACCCCCGGGGGCAGAAGAATGAGCAGTTCTTC	CASSPHPRGQKNEQFF
TRBJ2-2	TRBV15	NA	NA	TGTGCCACCAGCGGGAGTGGTGGGGAGCTGTTTTTT	CATSGSGGELFF
TRBJ2-2	TRBV3-1	many	NA	TGTGCCAGCAGCCAAGCGGTAAACACCGGGGAGCTGTTTTTT	CASSQAVNTGELFF
TRBJ1-2	TRBV5-5	NA	NA	TGTGCCAGCAGCTTAATAAGCGGGGGACTAGCTAACTATGGCTACACCTTC	CASSLISGGLANYGYTF
TRBJ2-1	TRBV15	NA	NA	TGTGCCACCAGCACCCAGTCTAGCGCCAACAATGAGCAGTTCTTC	CATSTQSSANNEQFF
TRBJ2-1	TRBV12-3/TRBV12-4	few	NA	TGTGCCAGCAGTTTGAGTAGGGGACGGGACAATGAGCAGTTCTTC	CASSLSRGRDNEQFF
TRBJ2-5	TRBV7-9	few	TRBD2	TGTGCCAGCAGCTTGGGAGGGAGGGTCCAAGAGACCCAGTACTTC	CASSLGGRVQETQYF
TRBJ1-5	TRBV7-9	few	TRBD1	TGTGCCAGCAGCGCCAGACAGGGCGGGGGTCAGCCCCAGCATTTT	CASSARQGGGQPQHF
TRBJ1-1	TRBV27	NA	NA	TGTGCCAGCAGTTTACTTCCGGGAATGAACACTGAAGCTTTCTTT	CASSLLPGMNTEAFF
TRBJ1-4	TRBV5-1	few	NA	TGCGCCAGCAGCCCCATACCGTCAACTAATGAAAAACTGTTTTTT	CASSPIPSTNEKLFF
TRBJ2-1	TRBV9	few	NA	TGTGCCAGCAGCGTAGGGAAGGGTGAGCAGTTCTTC	CASSVGKGEQFF
TRBJ2-1	TRBV6-5	few	NA	TGTGCCAGCAGTTCCGGGACGGAGATTCTCTACAATGAGCAGTTCTTC	CASSSGTEILYNEQFF
TRBJ2-1	TRBV12-3/TRBV12-4	many	TRBD2	TGTGCCAGCAGTTTAGTAGCGGGAGTACATGAGCAGTTCTTC	CASSLVAGVHEQFF
TRBJ2-1	TRBV14	NA	NA	TGTGCCAGCAGCCAAGTACGTGGGGACTACAATGAGCAGTTCTTC	CASSQVRGDYNEQFF
TRBJ2-5	TRBV12-3/TRBV12-4	few	TRBD1	TGTGCCAGCAGCATACAGGGGACCTTCCAAGAGACCCAGTACTTC	CASSIQGTFQETQYF
TRBJ2-7	TRBV7-9	NA	NA	TGTGCCAGCAGCTTACAGGCCAACCAGGGCTACGAGCAGTACTTC	CASSLQANQGYEQYF